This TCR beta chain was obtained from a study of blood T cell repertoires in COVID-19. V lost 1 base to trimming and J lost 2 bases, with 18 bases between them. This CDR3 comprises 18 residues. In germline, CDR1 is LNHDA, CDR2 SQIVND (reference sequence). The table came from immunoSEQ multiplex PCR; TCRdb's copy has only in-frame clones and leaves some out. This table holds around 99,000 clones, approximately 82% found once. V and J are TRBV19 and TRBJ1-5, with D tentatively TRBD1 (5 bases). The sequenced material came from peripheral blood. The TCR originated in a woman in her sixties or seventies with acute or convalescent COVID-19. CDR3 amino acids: CASSIVRGRGGGNQPQHF. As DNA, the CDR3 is TGTGCCAGTAGTATAGTGCGGGGCCGAGGAGGGGGCAATCAGCCCCAGCATTTT.